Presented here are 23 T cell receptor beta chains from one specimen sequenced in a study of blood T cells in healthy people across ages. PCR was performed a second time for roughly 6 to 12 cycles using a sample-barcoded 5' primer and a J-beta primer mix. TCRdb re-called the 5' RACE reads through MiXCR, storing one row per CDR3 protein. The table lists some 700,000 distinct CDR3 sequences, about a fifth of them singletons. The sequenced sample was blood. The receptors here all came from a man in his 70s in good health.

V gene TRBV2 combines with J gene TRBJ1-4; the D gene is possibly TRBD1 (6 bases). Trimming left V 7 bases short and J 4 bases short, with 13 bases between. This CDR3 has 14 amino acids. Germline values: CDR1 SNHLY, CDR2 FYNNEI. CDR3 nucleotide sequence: TGTGCCAGCAACCAAGGGGGGCTTAATGAAAAACTGTTTTTT. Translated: CASNQGGLNEKLFF.

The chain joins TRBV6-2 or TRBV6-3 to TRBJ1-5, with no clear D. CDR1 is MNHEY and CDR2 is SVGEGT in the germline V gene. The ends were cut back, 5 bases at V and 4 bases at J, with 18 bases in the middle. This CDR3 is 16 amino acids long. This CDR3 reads CASSTYGRSKNQPQHF. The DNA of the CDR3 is TGTGCCAGCAGTACATACGGGCGTTCGAAGAATCAGCCCCAGCATTTT.

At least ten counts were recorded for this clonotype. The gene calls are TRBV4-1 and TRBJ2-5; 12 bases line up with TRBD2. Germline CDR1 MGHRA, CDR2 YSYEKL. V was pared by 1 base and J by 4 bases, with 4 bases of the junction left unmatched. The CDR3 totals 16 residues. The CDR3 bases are TGCGCCAGCAGCCAAGGACTAGCGGGGGCCCGAGAGACCCAGTACTTC. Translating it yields CASSQGLAGARETQYF.

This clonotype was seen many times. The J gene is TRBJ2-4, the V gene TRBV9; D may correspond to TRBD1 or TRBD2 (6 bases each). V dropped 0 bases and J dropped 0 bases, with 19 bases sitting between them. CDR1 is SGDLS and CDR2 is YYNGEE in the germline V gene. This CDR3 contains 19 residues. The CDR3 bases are TGTGCCAGCAGCGTAGAAAGTGGGGGGCAGGGGTTAGCCAAAAACATTCAGTACTTC. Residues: CASSVESGGQGLAKNIQYF.

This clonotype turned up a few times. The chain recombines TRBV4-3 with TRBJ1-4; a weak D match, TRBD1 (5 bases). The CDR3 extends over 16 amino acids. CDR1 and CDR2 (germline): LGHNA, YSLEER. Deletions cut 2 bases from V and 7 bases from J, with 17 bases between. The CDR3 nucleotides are TGCGCCAGCAGCCAACAACCCACGTTGGGGGGTGAAAAACTGTTTTTT. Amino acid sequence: CASSQQPTLGGEKLFF.

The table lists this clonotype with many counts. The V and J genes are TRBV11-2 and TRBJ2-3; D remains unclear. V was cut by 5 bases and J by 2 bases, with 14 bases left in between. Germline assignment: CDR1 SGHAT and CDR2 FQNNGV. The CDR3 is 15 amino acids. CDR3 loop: CASSGFGQFTDTQYF. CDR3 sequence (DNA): TGTGCCAGCAGCGGGTTTGGGCAGTTCACAGATACGCAGTATTTT.

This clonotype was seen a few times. The CDR3 here is CASGWTAYSNQPQHF. CDR3 sequence (DNA): TGTGCCAGCGGGTGGACAGCATATAGCAATCAGCCCCAGCATTTT. The J gene is TRBJ1-5, the V gene TRBV6-1; weak D call: TRBD1 (6 bases). CDR3 size: 15 residues. Per the germline V gene, CDR1 is MNHNS and CDR2 is SASEGT. Trimming cost V 8 bases and J 0 bases, with 14 bases left between them.

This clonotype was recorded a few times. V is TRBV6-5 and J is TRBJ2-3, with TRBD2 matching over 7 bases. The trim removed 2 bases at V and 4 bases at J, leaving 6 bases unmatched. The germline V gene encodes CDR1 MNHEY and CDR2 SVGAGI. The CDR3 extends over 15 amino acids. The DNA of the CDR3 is TGTGCCAGCAGTTACATGCGGGAGTGGGCAGATACGCAGTATTTT. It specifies CASSYMREWADTQYF.

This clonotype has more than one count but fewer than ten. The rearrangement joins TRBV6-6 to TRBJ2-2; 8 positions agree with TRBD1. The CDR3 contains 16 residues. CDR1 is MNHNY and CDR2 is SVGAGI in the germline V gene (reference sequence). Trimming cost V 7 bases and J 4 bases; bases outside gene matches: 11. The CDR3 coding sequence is TGTGCCAGCATGGAGGTCACAGGGGGATTCACCGGGGAGCTGTTTTTT. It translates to CASMEVTGGFTGELFF.

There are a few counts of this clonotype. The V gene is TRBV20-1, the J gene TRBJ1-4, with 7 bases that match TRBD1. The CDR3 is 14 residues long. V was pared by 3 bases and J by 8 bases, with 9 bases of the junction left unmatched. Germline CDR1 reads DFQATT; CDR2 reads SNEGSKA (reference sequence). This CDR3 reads CSASGSGQSEKLFF. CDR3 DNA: TGCAGTGCTAGTGGATCGGGACAGTCGGAAAAACTGTTTTTT.

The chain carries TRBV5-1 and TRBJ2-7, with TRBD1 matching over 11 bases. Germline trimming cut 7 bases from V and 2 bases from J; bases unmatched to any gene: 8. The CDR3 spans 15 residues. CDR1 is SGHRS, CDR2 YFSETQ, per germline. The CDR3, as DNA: TGCGCCAGCTCCCGGACAGGGGGCTTTCCCTACGAGCAGTACTTC. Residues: CASSRTGGFPYEQYF.

This CDR3 is CASSRRQLNSYNEQFF. The CDR3 DNA reads TGTGCCAGCAGTCGACGACAGTTAAACTCCTACAATGAGCAGTTCTTC. This chain uses TRBV7-8 with TRBJ2-1; a weak D match, TRBD1 (5 bases). The germline V gene encodes CDR1 SGHVS and CDR2 FQNEAQ. CDR3 length: 16 residues. V was clipped by 6 bases and J by 0 bases, with 15 bases between them.

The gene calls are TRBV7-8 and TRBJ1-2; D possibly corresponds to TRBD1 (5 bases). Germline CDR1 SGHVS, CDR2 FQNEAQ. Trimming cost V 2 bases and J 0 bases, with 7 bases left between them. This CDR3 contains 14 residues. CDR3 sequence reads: CASSLKQANYGYTF. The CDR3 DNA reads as TGTGCCAGCAGCTTAAAACAGGCTAACTATGGCTACACCTTC. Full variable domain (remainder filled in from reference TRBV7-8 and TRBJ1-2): GAGVSQSPRYKVAKRGQDVALRCDPISGHVSLFWYQQALGQGPEFLTYFQNEAQLDKSGLPSDRFFAERPEGSVSTLKIQRTQQEDSAVYLCASSLKQANYGYTFGSGTRLTVV.

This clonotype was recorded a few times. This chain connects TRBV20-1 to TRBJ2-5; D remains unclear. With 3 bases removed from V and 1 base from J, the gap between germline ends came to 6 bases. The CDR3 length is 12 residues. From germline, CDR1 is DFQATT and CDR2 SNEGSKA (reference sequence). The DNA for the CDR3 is TGCAGTGCTAGGGGCAGCCAAGAGACCCAGTACTTC. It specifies CSARGSQETQYF.

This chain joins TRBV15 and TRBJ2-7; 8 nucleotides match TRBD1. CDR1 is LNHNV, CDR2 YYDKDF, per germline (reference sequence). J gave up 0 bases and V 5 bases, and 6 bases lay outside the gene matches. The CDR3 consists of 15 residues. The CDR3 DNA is TGTGCCACCAGCCCAGACAGGGGTTACTCCTACGAGCAGTACGTC. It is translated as CATSPDRGYSYEQYV.

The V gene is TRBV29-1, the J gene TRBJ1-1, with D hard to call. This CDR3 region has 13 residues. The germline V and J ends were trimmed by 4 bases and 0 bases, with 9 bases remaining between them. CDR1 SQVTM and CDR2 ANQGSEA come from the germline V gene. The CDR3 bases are TGCAGCGTTGTTAGGGAACTGAACACTGAAGCTTTCTTT. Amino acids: CSVVRELNTEAFF.

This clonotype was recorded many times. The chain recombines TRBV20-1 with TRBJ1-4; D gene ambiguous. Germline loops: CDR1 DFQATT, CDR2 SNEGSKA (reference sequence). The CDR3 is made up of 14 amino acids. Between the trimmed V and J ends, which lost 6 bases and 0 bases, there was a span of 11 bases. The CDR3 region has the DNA TGCAGTGCCAGACGGGAAGCAACTAATGAAAAACTGTTTTTT. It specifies CSARREATNEKLFF.

As DNA, the CDR3 is TGTGCCAGCAACCCAGGGGGCTCCGAGACCCAGTACTTC. Translating gives CASNPGGSETQYF. The chain combines TRBV25-1 with TRBJ2-1; 8 bases fit TRBD1. The better agreement between TRBJ2-5 and the DNA end casts doubt on the J call. CDR1 MGHDK and CDR2 SYGVNS come from the germline V gene. This CDR3 is built from 13 residues.

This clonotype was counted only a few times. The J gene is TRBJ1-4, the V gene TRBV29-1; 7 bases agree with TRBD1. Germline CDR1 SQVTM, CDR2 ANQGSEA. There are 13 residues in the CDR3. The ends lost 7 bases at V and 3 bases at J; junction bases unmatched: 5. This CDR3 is CSAPGTANEKLFF. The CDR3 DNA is TGCAGCGCTCCCGGGACAGCTAATGAAAAACTGTTTTTT.

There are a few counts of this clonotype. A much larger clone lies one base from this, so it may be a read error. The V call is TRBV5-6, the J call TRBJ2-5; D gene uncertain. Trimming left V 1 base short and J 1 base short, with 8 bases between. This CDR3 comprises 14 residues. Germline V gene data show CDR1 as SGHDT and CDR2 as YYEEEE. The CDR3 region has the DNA TGTGCCAGCAGCTTGATGGACCGCCAAGAGACCCAGTACTTC. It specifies CASSLMDRQETQYF. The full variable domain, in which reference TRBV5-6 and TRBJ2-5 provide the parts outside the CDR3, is DAGVTQSPTHLIKTRGQQVTLRCSPKSGHDTVSWYQQALGQGPQFIFQYYEEEERQRGNFPDRFSGHQFPNYSSELNVNALLLGDSALYLCASSLMDRQETQYFGPGTRLLVL.

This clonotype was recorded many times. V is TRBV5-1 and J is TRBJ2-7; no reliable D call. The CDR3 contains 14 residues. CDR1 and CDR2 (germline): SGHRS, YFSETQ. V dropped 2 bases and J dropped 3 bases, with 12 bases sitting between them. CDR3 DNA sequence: TGCGCCAGCAGCTTTCCGGACGTCCTCTACGAGCAGTACTTC. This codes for CASSFPDVLYEQYF.

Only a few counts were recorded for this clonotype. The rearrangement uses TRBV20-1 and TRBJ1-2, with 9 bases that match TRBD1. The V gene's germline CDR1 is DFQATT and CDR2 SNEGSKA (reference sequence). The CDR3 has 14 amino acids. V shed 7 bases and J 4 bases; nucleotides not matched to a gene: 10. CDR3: CSVGPGQGGYGYTF. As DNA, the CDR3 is TGCAGTGTTGGGCCGGGACAGGGAGGCTATGGCTACACCTTC.

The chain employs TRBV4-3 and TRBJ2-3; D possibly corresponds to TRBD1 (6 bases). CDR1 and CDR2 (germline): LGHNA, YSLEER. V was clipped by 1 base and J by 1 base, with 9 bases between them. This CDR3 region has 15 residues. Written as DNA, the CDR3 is TGCGCCAGCAGCCAAGTTGGGGGCGGCACAGATACGCAGTATTTT. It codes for CASSQVGGGTDTQYF.